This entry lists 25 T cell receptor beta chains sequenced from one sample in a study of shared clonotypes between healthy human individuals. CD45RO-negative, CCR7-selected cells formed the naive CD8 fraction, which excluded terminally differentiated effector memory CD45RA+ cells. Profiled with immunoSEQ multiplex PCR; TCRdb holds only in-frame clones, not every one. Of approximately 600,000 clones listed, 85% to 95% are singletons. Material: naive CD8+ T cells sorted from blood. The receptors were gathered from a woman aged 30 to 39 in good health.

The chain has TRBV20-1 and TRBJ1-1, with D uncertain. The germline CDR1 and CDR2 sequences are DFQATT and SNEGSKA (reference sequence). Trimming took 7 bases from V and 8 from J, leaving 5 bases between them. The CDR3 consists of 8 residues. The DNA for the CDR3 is TGCAGTGTGCGGGAAGCTTTCTTT. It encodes CSVREAFF.

The CDR3, as DNA: TGTGCCAGTAAAAGAGGGACAGCGACCCCCGGGGCCAACGTCCTGACTTTC. Its translation is CASKRGTATPGANVLTF. This sequence joins TRBV19 and TRBJ2-6; 7 bases fit TRBD1. The junction had 13 bases not matched to a gene; V was cut back by 7 bases and J by 4 bases. Germline values: CDR1 LNHDA, CDR2 SQIVND (reference sequence). This CDR3 is 17 amino acids long.

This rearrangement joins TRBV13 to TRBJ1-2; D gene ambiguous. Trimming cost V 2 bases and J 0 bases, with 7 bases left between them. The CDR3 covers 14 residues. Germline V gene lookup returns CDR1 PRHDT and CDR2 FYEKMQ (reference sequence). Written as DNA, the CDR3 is TGTGCCAGCAGCTTAAAGGGAGCTAACTATGGCTACACCTTC. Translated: CASSLKGANYGYTF.

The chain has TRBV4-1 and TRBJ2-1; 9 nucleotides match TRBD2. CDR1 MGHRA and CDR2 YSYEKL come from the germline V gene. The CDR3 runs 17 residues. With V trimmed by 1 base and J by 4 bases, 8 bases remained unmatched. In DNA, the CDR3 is TGCGCCAGCAGCCAAGCCGATAGCGGGGGTAGATACAATGAGCAGTTCTTC. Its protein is CASSQADSGGRYNEQFF.

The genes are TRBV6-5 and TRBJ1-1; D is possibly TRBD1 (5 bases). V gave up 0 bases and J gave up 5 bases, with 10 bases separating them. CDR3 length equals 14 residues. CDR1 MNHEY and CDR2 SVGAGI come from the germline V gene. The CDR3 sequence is CASSYSRDRTEAFF. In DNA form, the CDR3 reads TGTGCCAGCAGTTACTCGAGGGACCGGACTGAAGCTTTCTTT.

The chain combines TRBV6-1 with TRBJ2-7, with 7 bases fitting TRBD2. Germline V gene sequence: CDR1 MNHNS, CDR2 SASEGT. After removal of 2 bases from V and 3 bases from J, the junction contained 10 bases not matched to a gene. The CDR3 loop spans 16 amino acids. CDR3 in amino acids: CASSEFRLALNYEQYF. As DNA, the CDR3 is TGTGCCAGCAGTGAATTTCGACTAGCCTTGAACTACGAGCAGTACTTC.

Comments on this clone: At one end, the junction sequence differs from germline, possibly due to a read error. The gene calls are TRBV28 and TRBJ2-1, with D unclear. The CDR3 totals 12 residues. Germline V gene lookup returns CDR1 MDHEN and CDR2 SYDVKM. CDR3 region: CASNTDPNGQFF. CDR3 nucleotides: TGTGCCAGCAATACGGACCCTAATGGGCAGTTCTTC.

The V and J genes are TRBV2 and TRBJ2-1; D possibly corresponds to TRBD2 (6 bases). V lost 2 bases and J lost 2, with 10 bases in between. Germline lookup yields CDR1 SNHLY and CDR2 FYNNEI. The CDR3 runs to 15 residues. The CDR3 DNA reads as TGTGCCAGCAGTGAATGGAGGGGCCCCTACAATGAGCAGTTCTTC. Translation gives CASSEWRGPYNEQFF.

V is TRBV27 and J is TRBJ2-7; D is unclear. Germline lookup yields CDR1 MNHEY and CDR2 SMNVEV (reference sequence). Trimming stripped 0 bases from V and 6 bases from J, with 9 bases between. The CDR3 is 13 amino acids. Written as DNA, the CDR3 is TGTGCCAGCAGTTTATCCTCCTCTGGCGAGCAGTACTTC. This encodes CASSLSSSGEQYF.

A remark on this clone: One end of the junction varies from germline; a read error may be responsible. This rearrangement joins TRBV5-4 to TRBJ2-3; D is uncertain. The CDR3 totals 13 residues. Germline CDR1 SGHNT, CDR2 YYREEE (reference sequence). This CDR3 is CTSRRTSTDTQYF. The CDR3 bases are TGTACCAGCAGAAGGACCAGCACAGATACGCAGTATTTT. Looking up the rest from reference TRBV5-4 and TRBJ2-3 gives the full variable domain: ETGVTQSPTHLIKTRGQQVTLRCSSQSGHNTVSWYQQALGQGPQFIFQYYREEENGRGNFPPRFSGLQFPNYSSELNVNALELDDSALYLCTSRRTSTDTQYFGPGTRLTVL.

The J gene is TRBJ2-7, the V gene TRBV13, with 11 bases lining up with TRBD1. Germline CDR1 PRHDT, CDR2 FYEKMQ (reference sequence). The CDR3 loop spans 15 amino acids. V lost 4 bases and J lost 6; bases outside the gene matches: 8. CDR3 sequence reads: CASSWLGQGASEQYF. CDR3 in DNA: TGTGCCAGCAGCTGGCTAGGACAGGGGGCTTCCGAGCAGTACTTC.

In nucleotides, the CDR3 is TGTGCCAGCAGCTTAGATCAAAGGGGTTTTGAGACTGAAGCTTTCTTT. Its protein product is CASSLDQRGFETEAFF. The chain carries TRBV11-2 and TRBJ1-1, with a possible D match to TRBD1 (5 bases). CDR1 and CDR2 (germline): SGHAT, FQNNGV. This CDR3 contains 16 residues. Trimming shortened V by 0 bases and J by 5 bases, and 16 bases separated the two germline ends.

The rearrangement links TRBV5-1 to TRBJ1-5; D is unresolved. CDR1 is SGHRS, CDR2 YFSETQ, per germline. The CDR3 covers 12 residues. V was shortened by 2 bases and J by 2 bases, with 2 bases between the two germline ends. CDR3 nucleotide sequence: TGCGCCAGCAGCTTCGGCAATCAGCCCCAGCATTTT. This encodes CASSFGNQPQHF.

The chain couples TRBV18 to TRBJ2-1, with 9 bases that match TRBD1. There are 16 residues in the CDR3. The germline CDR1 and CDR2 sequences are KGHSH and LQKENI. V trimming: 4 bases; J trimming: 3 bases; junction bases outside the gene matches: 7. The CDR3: CASSRPGTGIYNEQFF. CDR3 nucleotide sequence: TGTGCCAGCTCACGCCCCGGGACAGGGATCTACAATGAGCAGTTCTTC.

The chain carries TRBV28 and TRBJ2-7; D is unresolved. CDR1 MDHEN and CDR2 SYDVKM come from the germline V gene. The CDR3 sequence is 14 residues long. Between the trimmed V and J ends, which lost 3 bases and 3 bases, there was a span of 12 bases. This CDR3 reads CASSFSGRVYEQYF. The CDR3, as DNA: TGTGCCAGCAGTTTTTCGGGCAGAGTCTACGAGCAGTACTTC.

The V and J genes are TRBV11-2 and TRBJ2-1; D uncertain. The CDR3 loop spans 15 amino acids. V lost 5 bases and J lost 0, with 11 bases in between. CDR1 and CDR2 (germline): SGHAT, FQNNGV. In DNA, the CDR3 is TGTGCCAGCAGCAGGGCTTCCAGCTCCTACAATGAGCAGTTCTTC. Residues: CASSRASSSYNEQFF. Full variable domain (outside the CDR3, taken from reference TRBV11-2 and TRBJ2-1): EAGVAQSPRYKIIEKRQSVAFWCNPISGHATLYWYQQILGQGPKLLIQFQNNGVVDDSQLPKDRFSAERLKGVDSTLKIQPAKLEDSAVYLCASSRASSSYNEQFFGPGTRLTVL.

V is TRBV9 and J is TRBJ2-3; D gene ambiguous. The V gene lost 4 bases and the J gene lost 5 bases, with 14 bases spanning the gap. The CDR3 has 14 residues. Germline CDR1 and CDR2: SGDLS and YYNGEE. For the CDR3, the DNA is TGTGCCAGCAGCAATTCTTTAGAGGTAGATACGCAGTATTTT. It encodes CASSNSLEVDTQYF.

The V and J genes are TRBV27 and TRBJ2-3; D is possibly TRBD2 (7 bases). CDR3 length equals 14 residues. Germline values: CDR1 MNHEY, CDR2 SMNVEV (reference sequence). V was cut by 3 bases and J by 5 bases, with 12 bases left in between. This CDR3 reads CASSFGGAGDTQYF. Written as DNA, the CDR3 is TGTGCCAGCAGTTTTGGGGGGGCGGGAGATACGCAGTATTTT.

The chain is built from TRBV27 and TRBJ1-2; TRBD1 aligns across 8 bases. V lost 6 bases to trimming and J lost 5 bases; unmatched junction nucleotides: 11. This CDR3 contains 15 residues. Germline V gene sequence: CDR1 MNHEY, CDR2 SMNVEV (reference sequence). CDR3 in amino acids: CASRPGQGGGYGYTF. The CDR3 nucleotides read TGTGCCAGCAGGCCCGGACAGGGAGGAGGATATGGCTACACCTTC.

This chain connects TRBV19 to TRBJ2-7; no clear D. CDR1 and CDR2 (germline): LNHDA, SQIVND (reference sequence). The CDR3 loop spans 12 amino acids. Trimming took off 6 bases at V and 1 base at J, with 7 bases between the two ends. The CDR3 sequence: CASRSPSYEQYF. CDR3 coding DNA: TGTGCCAGTAGGTCGCCTTCCTACGAGCAGTACTTC.

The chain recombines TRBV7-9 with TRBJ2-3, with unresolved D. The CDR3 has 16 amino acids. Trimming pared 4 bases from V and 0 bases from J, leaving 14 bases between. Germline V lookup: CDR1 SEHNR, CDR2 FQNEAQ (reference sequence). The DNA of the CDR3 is TGTGCCAGCAGCTCCCCCGAGCTTACAAGCACAGATACGCAGTATTTT. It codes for CASSSPELTSTDTQYF.

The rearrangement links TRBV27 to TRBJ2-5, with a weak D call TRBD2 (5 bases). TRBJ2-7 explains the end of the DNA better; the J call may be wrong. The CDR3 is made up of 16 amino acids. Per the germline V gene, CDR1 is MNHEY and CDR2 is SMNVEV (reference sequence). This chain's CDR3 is CASSPSSGTLSYEQYF. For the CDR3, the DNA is TGTGCCAGCAGTCCCTCAAGCGGAACCCTCTCCTACGAGCAGTACTTC.

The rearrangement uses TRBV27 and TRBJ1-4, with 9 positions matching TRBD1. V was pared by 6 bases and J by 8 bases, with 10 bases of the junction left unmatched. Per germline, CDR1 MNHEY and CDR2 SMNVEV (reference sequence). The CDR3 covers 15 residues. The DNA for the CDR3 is TGTGCCAGCAGGCCCAACAGGGGGCTGGGGGAAAAACTGTTTTTT. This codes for CASRPNRGLGEKLFF.

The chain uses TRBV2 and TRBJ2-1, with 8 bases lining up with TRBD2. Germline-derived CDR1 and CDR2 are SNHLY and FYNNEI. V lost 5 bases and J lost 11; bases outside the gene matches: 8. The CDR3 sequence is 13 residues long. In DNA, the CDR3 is TGTGCCAGCAGTAGCCCCAGCGGGAGTAAGCAGTTCTTC. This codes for CASSSPSGSKQFF.

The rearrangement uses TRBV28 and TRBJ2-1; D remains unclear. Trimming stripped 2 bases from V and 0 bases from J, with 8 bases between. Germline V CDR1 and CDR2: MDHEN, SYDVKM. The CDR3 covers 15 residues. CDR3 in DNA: TGTGCCAGCAGTTTACGGACGAGCTCCTACAATGAGCAGTTCTTC. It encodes CASSLRTSSYNEQFF.